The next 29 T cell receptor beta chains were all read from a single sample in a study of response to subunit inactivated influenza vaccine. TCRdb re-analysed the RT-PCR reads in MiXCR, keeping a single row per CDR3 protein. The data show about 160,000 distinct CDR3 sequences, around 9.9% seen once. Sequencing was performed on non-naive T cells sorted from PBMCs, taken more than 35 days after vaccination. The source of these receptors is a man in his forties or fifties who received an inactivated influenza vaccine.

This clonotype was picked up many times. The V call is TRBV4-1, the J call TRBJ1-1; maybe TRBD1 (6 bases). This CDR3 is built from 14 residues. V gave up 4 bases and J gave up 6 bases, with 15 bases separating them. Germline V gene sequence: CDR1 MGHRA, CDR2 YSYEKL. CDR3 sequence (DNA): TGCGCCAGCAGCCCCAATACAGGGCTTCCTGAAGCTTTCTTT. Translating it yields CASSPNTGLPEAFF.

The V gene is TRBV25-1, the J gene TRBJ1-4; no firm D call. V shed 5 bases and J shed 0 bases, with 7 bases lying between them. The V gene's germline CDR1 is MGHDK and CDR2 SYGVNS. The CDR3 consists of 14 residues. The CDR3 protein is CASSQYATNEKLFF. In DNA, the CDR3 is TGTGCCAGCAGTCAGTATGCAACTAATGAAAAACTGTTTTTT.

The DNA for the CDR3 is TGCAGTGCCGCTGTTGGGACAGGGACAAACATTCAGTACTTC. Protein sequence: CSAAVGTGTNIQYF. This chain links TRBV20-1 with TRBJ2-4, with TRBD1 identical over 9 bases. J was trimmed by 6 bases and V by 6 bases; bases with no gene match: 9. In germline, CDR1 is DFQATT, CDR2 SNEGSKA (reference sequence). The CDR3 consists of 14 residues.

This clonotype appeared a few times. Here the CDR3 reads CASSLVGEKNIQYF. Written as DNA, the CDR3 is TGTGCCAGCAGCTTAGTTGGCGAAAAAAACATTCAGTACTTC. The chain couples TRBV11-2 to TRBJ2-4; D is ambiguous. V was shortened by 1 base and J by 4 bases, with 8 bases between the two germline ends. The CDR3 covers 14 residues. Per germline, CDR1 SGHAT and CDR2 FQNNGV.

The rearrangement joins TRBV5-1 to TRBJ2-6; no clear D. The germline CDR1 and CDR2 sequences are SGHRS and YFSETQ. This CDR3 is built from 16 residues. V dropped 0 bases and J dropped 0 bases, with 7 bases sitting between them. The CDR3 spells CASSLGSLSGANVLTF. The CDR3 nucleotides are TGCGCCAGCAGCTTGGGCAGCCTCTCTGGGGCCAACGTCCTGACTTTC.

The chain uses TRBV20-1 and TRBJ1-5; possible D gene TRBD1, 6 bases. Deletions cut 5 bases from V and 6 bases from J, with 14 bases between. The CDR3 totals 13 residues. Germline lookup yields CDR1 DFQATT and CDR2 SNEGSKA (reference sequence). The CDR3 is CSAWDGGSQPQHF. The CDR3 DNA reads TGCAGTGCTTGGGATGGGGGCAGTCAGCCCCAGCATTTT.

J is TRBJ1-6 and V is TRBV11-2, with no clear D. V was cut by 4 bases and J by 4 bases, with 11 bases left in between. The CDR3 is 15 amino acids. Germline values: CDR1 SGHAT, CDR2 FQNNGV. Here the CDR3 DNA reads TGTGCCAGCAGCTCCGGGATTTTTTATAATTCACCCCTCCACTTT. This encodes CASSSGIFYNSPLHF.

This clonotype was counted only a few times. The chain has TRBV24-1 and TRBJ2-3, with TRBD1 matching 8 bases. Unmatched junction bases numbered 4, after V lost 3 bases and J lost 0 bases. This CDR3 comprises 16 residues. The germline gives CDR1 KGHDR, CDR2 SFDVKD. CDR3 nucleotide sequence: TGTGCCACCAGTGATCCCGGACAGGGAAGCACAGATACGCAGTATTTT. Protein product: CATSDPGQGSTDTQYF.

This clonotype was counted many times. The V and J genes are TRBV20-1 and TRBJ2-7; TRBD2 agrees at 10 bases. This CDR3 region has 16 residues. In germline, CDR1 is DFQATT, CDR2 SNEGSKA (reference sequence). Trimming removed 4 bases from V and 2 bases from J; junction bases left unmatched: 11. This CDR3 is CSAKDPIAGGPYEQYF. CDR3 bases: TGCAGTGCTAAAGACCCTATAGCGGGGGGCCCCTACGAGCAGTACTTC.

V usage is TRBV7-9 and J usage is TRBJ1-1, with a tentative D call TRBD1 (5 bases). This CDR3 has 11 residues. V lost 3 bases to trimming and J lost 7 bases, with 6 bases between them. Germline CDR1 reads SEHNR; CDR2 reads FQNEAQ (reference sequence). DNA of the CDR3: TGTGCCAGCAGCTTGGGGGATGAAGCTTTCTTT. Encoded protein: CASSLGDEAFF. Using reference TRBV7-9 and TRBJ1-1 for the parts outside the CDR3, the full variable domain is DTGVSQNPRHKITKRGQNVTFRCDPISEHNRLYWYRQTLGQGPEFLTYFQNEAQLEKSRLLSDRFSAERPKGSFSTLEIQRTEQGDSAMYLCASSLGDEAFFGQGTRLTVV.

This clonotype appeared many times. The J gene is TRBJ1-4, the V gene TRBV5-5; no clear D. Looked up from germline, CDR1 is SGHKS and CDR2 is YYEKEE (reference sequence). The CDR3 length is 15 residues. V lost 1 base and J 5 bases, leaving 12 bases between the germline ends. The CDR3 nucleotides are TGTGCCAGCAGCTTGAAACCGAGCAACAATGAAAAACTGTTTTTT. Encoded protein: CASSLKPSNNEKLFF.

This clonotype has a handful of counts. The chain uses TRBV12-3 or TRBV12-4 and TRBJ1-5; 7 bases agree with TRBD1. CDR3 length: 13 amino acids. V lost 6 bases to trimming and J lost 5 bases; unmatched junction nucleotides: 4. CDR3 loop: CASRYTGDQPQHF. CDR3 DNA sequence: TGTGCCAGCAGGTATACAGGGGATCAGCCCCAGCATTTT.

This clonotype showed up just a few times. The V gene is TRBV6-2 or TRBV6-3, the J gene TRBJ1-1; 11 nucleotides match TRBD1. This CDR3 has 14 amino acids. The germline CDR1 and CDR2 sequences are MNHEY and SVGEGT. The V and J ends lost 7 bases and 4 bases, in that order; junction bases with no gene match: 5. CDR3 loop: CASTEDRGPTEAFF. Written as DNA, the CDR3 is TGTGCCAGCACAGAGGACAGGGGGCCCACTGAAGCTTTCTTT.

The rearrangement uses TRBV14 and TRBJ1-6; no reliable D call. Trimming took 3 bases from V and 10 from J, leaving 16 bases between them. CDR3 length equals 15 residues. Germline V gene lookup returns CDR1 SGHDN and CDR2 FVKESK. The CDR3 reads CASSHKAGQASPLHF. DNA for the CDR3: TGTGCCAGCAGCCATAAGGCCGGCCAGGCATCACCCCTCCACTTT.

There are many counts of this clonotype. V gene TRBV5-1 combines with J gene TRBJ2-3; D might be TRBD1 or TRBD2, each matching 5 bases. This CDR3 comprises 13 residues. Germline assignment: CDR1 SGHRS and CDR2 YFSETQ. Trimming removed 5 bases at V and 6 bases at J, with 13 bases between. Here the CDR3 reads CASRRDGVDTQYF. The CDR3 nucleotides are TGCGCCAGCAGACGGGACGGGGTGGATACGCAGTATTTT.

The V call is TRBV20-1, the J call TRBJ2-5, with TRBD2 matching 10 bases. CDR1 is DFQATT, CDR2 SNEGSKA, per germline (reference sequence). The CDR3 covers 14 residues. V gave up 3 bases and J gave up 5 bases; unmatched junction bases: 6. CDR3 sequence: CSAREAGGPETQYF. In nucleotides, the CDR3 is TGCAGTGCTAGGGAAGCGGGGGGGCCGGAGACCCAGTACTTC.

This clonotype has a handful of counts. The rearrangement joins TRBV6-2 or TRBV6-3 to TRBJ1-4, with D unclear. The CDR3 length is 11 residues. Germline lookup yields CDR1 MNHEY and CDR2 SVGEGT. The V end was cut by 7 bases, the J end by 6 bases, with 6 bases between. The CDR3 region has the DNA TGTGCCAGCAAGAGGGATGAAAAACTGTTTTTT. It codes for CASKRDEKLFF.

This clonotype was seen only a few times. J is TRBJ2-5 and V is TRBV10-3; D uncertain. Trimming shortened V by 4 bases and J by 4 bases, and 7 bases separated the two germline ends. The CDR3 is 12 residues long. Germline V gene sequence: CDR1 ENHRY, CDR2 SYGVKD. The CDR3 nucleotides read TGTGCCATCAGTGCTGACCGAGAGACCCAGTACTTC. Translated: CAISADRETQYF.

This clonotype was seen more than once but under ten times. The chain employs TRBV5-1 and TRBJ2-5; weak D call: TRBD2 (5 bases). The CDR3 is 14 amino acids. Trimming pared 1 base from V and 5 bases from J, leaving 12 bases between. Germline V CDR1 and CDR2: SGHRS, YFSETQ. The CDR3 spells CASSLISSMETQYF. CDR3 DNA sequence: TGCGCCAGCAGCTTGATCTCTAGCATGGAGACCCAGTACTTC.

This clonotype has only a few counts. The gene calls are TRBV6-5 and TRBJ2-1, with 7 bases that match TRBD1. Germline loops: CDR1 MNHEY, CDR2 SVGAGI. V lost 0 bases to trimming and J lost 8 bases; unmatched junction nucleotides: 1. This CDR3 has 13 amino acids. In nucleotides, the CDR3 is TGTGCCAGCAGTTACTCTGGGACAGATGAGCAGTTCTTC. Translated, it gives CASSYSGTDEQFF.

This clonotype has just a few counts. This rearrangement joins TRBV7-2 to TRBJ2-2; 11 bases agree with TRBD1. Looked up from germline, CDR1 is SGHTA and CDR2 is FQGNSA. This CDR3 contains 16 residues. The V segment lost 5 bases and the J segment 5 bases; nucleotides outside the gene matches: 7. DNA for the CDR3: TGTGCCAGCAGCCAAAGGACAGGGGGCGAGACCGGGGAGCTGTTTTTT. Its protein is CASSQRTGGETGELFF.

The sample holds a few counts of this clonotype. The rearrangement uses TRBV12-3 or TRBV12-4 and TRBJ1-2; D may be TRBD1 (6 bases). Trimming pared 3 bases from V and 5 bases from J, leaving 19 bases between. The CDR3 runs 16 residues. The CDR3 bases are TGTGCCAGCAGTTTCAGGGGATCCGTCGATCGTTATGGCTACACCTTC. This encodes CASSFRGSVDRYGYTF.

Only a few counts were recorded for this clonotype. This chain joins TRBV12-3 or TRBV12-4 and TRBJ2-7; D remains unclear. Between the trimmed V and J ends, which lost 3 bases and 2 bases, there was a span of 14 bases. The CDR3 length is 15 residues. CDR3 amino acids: CASSFGIGRAYEQYF. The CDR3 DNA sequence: TGTGCCAGCAGTTTTGGTATCGGCAGAGCCTACGAGCAGTACTTC.

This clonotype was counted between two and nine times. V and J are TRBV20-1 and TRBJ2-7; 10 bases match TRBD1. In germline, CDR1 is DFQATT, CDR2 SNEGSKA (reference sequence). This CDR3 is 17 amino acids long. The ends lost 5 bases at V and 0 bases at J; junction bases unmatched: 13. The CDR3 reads CSALSSKTGGVSYEQYF. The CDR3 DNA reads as TGCAGTGCTCTCAGCTCTAAGACAGGGGGCGTCTCCTACGAGCAGTACTTC.

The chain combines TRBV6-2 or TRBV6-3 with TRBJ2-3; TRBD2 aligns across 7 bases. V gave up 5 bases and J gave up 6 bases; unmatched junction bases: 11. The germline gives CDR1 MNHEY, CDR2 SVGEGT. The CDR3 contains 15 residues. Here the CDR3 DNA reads TGTGCCAGCAGTAGGGACTACCCTAGGGCGGATACGCAGTATTTT. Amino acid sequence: CASSRDYPRADTQYF.

This chain's CDR3 is CASSLYGFPRDRGRDANTGELFF. The CDR3 DNA follows: TGTGCCAGCAGTTTATATGGTTTTCCCCGGGACAGGGGGCGCGACGCGAACACCGGGGAGCTGTTTTTT. The chain is built from TRBV28 and TRBJ2-2, with 12 bases identical to TRBD1. Germline assignment: CDR1 MDHEN and CDR2 SYDVKM. With V trimmed by 1 base and J by 0 bases, 18 bases remained unmatched. The CDR3 totals 23 residues.

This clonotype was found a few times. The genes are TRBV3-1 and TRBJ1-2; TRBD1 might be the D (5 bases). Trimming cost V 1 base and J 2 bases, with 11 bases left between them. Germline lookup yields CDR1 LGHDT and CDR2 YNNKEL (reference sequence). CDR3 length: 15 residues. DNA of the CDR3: TGTGCCAGCAGCCAAGCTTTTGGGGGGAACTATGGCTACACCTTC. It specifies CASSQAFGGNYGYTF.

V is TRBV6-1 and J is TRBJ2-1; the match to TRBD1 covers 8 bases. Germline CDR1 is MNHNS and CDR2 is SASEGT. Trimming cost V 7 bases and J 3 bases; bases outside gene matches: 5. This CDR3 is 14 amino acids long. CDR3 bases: TGTGCCAGCAACCGGGACAGGAGCTACAATGAGCAGTTCTTC. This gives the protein CASNRDRSYNEQFF.

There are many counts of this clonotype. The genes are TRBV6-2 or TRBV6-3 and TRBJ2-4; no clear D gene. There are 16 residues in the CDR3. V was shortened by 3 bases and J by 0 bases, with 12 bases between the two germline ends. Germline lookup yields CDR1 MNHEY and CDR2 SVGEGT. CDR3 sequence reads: CASSYEGELAKNIQYF. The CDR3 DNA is TGTGCCAGCAGTTATGAAGGTGAACTAGCCAAAAACATTCAGTACTTC.